The entry below gives a single T cell receptor (beta chain) sequence along with its context. Deletions cut 0 bases from V and 3 bases from J, with 9 bases between. Germline assignment: CDR1 LNHDA and CDR2 SQIVND (reference sequence). This CDR3 is 14 amino acids long. This entry comes from a study of blood T cell repertoires in COVID-19. Study in general: Whether acute or convalescent, the COVID-19 samples came from the United States, Italy and Spain. Nucleic acid was either cDNA or gDNA, and it came from T cells, B-cell-depleted T cells, or PBMCs.

In the study's own analysis: Estimation of nucleated cell counts was performed using reference gene primer amplification. TCRdb's copy holds only in-frame clones and misses some; the assay was immunoSEQ multiplex PCR. V and J calls and clone size follow that table, whereas D and trimming were derived from the DNA. The data contain 200,000 to 250,000 clones, roughly 83% of them singletons. This chain links TRBV19 with TRBJ2-7; no clear D gene. The TCR sequence derives from a man aged 80 or over with acute or convalescent COVID-19. The source material was peripheral blood. In DNA, the CDR3 is TGTGCCAGTAGTATAGATCGCCACAGCTACGAGCAGTACTTC. Translating it yields CASSIDRHSYEQYF.